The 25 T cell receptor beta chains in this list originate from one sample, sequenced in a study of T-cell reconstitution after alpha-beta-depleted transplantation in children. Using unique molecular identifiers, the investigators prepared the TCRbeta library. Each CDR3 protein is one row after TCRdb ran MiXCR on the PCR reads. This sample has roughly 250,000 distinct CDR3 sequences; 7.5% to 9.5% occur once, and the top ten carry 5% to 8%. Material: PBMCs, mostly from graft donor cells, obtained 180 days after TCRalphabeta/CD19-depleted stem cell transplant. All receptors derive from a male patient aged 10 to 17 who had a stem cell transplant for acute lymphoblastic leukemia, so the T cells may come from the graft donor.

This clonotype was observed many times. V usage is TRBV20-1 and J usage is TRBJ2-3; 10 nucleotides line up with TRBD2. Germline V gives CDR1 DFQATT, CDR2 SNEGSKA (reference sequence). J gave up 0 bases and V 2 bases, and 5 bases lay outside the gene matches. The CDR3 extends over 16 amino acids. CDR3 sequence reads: CSARHRTSGSTDTQYF. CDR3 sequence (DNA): TGCAGTGCTAGACATCGGACTAGCGGTAGCACAGATACGCAGTATTTT.

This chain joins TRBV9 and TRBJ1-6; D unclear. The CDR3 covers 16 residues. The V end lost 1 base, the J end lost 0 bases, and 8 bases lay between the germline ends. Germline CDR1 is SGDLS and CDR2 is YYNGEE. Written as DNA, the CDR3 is TGTGCCAGCAGCGTAACCCCGAGCTCCTATAATTCACCCCTCCACTTT. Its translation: CASSVTPSSYNSPLHF.

CDR3 protein: CATPSQPQHF. CDR3 bases: TGTGCCACCCCCAGCCAGCCCCAGCATTTT. The V gene is TRBV6-4, the J gene TRBJ1-5; D uncertain. Trimming shortened V by 10 bases and J by 7 bases, and 8 bases separated the two germline ends. Germline-derived CDR1 and CDR2 are MRHNA and SNTAGT. The CDR3 length is 10 residues.

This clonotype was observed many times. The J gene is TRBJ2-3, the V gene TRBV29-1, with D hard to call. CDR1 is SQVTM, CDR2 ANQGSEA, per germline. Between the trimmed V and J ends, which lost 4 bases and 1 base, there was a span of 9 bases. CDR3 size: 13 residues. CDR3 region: CSVGRSGTDTQYF. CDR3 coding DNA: TGCAGCGTTGGACGATCGGGCACAGATACGCAGTATTTT.

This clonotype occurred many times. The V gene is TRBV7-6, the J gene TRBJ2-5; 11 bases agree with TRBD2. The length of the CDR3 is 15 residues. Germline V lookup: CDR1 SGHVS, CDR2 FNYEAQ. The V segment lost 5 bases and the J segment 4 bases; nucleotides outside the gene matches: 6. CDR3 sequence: CASSPVAGGRETQYF. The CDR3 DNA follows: TGTGCCAGCAGCCCGGTAGCGGGGGGGCGAGAGACCCAGTACTTC.

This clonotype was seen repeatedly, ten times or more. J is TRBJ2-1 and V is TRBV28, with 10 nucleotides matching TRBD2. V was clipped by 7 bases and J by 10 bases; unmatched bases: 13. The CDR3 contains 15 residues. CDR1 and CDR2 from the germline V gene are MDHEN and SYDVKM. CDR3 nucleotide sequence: TGTGCCAGCACCCTAGCGGGGGCGGGGGAAGAGGAGCAGTTCTTC. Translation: CASTLAGAGEEEQFF.

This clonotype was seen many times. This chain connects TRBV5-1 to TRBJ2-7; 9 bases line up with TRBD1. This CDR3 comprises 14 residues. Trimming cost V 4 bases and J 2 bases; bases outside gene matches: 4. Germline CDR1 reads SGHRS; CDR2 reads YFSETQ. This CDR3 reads CASSHRQGAYEQYF. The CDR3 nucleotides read TGCGCCAGCAGCCATCGACAGGGGGCCTACGAGCAGTACTTC.

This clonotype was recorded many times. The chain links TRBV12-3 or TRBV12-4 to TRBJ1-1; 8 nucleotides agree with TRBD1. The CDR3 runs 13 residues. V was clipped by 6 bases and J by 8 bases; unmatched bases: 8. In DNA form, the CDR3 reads TGTGCCAGCAGATCCCGGACAGGGCCAGAAGCTTTCTTT. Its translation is CASRSRTGPEAFF.

The CDR3 nucleotides are TGTGCCAGCTCACTCCGTGGACTAGCGGGGGGTTACAATGAGCAGTTCTTC. This gives the protein CASSLRGLAGGYNEQFF. The rearrangement links TRBV18 to TRBJ2-1; 14 bases are shared with TRBD2. The CDR3 loop spans 17 amino acids. The germline V gene has CDR1 KGHSH and CDR2 LQKENI. The V gene end was trimmed by 4 bases and the J gene end by 4 bases; junction bases not matched to a gene: 6.

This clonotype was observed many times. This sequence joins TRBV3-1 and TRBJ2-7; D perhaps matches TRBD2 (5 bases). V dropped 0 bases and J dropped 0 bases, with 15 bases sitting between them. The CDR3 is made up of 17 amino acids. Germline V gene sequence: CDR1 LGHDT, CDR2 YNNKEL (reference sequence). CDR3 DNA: TGTGCCAGCAGCCAAGACCTCTTCGGACTCTACTCCTACGAGCAGTACTTC. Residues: CASSQDLFGLYSYEQYF.

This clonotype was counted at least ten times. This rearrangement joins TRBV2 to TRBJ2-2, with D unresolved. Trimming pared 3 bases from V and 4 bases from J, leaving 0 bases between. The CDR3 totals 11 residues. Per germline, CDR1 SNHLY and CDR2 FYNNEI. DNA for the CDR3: TGTGCCAGCAGTGACACCGGGGAGCTGTTTTTT. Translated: CASSDTGELFF.

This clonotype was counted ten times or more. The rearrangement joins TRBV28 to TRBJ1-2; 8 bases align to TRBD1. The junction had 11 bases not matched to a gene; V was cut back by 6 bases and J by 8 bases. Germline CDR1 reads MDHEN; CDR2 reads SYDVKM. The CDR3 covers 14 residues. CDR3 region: CASSPGQGREGYTF. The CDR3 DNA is TGTGCCAGCAGCCCCGGACAGGGAAGAGAGGGCTACACCTTC.

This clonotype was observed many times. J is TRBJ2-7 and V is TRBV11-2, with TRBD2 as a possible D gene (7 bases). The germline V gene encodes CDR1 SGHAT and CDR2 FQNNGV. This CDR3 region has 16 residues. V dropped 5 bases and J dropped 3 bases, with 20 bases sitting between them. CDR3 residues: CASSERSGGRRYEQYF. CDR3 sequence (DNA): TGTGCCAGCAGCGAGAGGTCCGGGGGGCGACGCTACGAGCAGTACTTC.

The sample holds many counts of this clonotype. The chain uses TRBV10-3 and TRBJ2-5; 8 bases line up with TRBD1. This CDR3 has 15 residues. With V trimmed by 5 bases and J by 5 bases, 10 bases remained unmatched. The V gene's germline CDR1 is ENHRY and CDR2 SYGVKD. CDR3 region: CAISSGTGQSETQYF. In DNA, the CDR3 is TGTGCCATCAGTTCCGGGACAGGCCAAAGTGAGACCCAGTACTTC.

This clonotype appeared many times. CDR3 bases: TGTGCCAGCAGTGAAGGGGGGACTGAAGCTTTCTTT. It yields the protein CASSEGGTEAFF. V is TRBV12-3 or TRBV12-4 and J is TRBJ1-1; D is possibly TRBD1 (6 bases). The CDR3 has 12 residues. V was clipped by 5 bases and J by 5 bases, with 9 bases between them.

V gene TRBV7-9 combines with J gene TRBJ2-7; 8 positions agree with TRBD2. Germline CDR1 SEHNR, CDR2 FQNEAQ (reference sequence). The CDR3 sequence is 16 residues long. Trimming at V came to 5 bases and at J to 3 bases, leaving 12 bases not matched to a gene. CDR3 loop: CASSPGGAGYLYEQYF. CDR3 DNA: TGTGCCAGCAGCCCCGGGGGGGCGGGCTACCTCTACGAGCAGTACTTC.

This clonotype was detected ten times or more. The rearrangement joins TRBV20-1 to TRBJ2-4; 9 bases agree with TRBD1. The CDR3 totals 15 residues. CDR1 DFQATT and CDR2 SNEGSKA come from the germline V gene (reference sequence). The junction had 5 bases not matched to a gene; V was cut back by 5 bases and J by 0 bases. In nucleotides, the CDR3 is TGCAGTGCTTGGACAGGGGCCCTAGCCAAAAACATTCAGTACTTC. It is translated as CSAWTGALAKNIQYF.

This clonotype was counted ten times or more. The CDR3 DNA follows: TGTGCCAGCAGTGGGGCAGGGAGGCAAGAGACCCAGTACTTC. This translates into CASSGAGRQETQYF. The chain couples TRBV2 to TRBJ2-5; possibly TRBD2 for D (6 bases). The V gene lost 4 bases and the J gene lost 2 bases, with 11 bases spanning the gap. Germline lookup yields CDR1 SNHLY and CDR2 FYNNEI. CDR3 length: 14 residues. The entire variable domain, with the rest obtained from reference TRBV2 and TRBJ2-5, is as follows: EPEVTQTPSHQVTQMGQEVILRCVPISNHLYFYWYRQILGQKVEFLVSFYNNEISEKSEIFDDQFSVERPDGSNFTLKIRSTKLEDSAMYFCASSGAGRQETQYFGPGTRLLVL.

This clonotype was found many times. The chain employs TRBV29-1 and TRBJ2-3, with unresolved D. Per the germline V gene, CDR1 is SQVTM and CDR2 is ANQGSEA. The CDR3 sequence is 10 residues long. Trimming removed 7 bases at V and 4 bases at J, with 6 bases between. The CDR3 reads CSAQADTQYF. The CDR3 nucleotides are TGCAGCGCCCAGGCAGATACGCAGTATTTT.

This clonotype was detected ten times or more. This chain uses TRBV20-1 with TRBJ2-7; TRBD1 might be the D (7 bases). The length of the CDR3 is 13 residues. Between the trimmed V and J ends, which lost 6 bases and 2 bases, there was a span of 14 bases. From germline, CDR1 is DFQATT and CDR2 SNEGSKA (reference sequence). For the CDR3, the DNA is TGCAGTGCCGCGGGACAGACCACCTACGAGCAGTACTTC. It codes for CSAAGQTTYEQYF.

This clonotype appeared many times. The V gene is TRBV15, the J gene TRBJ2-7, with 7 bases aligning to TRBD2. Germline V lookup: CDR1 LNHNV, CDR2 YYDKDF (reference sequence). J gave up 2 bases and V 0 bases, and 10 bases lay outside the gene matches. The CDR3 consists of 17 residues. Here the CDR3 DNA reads TGTGCCACCAGCAGAGAGACGGCGGGGGTGACGACCTACGAGCAGTACTTC. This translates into CATSRETAGVTTYEQYF.

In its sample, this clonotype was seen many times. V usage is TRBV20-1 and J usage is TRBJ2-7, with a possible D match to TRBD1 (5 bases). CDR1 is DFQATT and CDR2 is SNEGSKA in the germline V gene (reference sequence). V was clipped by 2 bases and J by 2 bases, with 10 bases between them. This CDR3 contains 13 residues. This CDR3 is CSARSGQTYEQYF. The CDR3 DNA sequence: TGCAGTGCTAGATCAGGACAAACCTACGAGCAGTACTTC.

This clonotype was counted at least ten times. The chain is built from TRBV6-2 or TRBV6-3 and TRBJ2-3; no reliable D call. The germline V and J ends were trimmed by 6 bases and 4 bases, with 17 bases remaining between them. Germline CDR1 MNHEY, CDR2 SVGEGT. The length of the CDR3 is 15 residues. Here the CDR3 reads CASRPDRDLPDTQYF. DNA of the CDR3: TGTGCCAGCAGACCCGATAGGGATCTCCCAGATACGCAGTATTTT.

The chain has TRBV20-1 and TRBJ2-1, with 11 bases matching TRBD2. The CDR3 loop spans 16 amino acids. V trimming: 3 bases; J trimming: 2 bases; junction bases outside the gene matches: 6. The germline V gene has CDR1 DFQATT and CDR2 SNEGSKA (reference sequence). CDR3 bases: TGCAGTGCTAGGCTCACTAGCGGGAGCACCTACAATGAGCAGTTCTTC. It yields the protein CSARLTSGSTYNEQFF.

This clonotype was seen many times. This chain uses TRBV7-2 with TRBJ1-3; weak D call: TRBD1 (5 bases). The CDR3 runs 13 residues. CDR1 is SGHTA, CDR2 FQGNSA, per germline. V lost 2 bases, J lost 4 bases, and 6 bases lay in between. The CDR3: CASSLRQGNTIYF. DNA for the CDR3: TGTGCCAGCAGCTTAAGACAGGGAAACACCATATATTTT.